The present TCR beta chain was sequenced within a study of long-term antiretroviral therapy in people with HIV. Study findings and constraints: Upon ART, diversity increased but remained lower than transplant donor controls. Against controls, HIV repertoires showed narrower ranges of CDR3 length.

Concerning this clone itself: Its antigen is not known.

It was version v3.0 of the immunoSEQ assay that was run at survey level. Using immunoSEQ multiplex PCR, the repertoire was profiled, and TCRdb retains in-frame clones only, with some absent. There are 30,000 to 50,000 clones in the sample; around 85% occur only once, and over 5.5% lies in the top ten. This CDR3 has 14 amino acids. The germline gives CDR1 MNHEY, CDR2 SMNVEV (reference sequence). Trimming left V 4 bases short and J 0 bases short, with 7 bases between. The receptor was derived from a woman in her forties or fifties with HIV. This material consisted of unsorted PBMCs, taken 3.1 years after starting antiretroviral therapy. The V call is TRBV27, the J call TRBJ1-5, with D tentatively TRBD1 (5 bases). CDR3 protein: CASSWGDSNQPQHF. The CDR3 coding sequence is TGTGCCAGCAGTTGGGGGGATAGCAATCAGCCCCAGCATTTT.